The sequence of this TCR beta chain was determined in a study of T cell responses to AZD1222 COVID-19 vaccine. Method: immunoSEQ multiplex PCR; TCRdb's copy keeps in-frame clones and lacks some. The table includes some 150,000 clones, over 90% detected once. Concerning this clone: What it binds is unknown.

Study-wide results and caveats: Clonal diversity was possibly underestimated, and the donors were mostly white British, with more females.

In germline, CDR1 is SGHAT, CDR2 FQNNGV. The CDR3 spans 14 residues. Between the trimmed V and J ends, which lost 0 bases and 8 bases, there was a span of 13 bases. The sequencing here drew on peripheral blood, taken on day 0 of AZD1222 vaccination. The genes are TRBV11-2 and TRBJ1-2, with D possibly being TRBD1 (5 bases). The clonotype originates from an adult in good health. The CDR3 reads CASSLDIQTAGYTF. CDR3 bases: TGTGCCAGCAGCTTAGATATTCAGACAGCCGGCTACACCTTC.